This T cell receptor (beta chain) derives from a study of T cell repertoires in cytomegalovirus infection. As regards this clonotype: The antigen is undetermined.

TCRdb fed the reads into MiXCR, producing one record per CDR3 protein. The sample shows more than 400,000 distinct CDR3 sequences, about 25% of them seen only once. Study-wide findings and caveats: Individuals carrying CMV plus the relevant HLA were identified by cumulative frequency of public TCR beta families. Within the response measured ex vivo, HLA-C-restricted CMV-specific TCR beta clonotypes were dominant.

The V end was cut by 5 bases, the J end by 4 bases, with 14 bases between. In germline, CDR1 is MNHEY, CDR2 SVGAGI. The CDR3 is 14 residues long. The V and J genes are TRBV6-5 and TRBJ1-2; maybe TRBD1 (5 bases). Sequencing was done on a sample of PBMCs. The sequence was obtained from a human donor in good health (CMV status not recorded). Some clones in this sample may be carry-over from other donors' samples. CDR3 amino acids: CASSPRQLFYGYTF. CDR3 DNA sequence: TGTGCCAGCAGTCCCAGACAGCTTTTCTATGGCTACACCTTC.